The 29 T cell receptor beta chains reported below all come from one sample, sequenced in a study of blood T cell repertoires in COVID-19. The method was immunoSEQ multiplex PCR; TCRdb's version includes in-frame clones alone and lacks a portion of them. Among more than 85,000 clones listed, approximately 80% were seen once. The sample comprised peripheral blood. The receptors were sampled from a man between 65 and 85 years old with acute or convalescent COVID-19.

The chain couples TRBV19 to TRBJ1-1; D is undetermined. The CDR3 is 14 residues long. Germline V gives CDR1 LNHDA, CDR2 SQIVND (reference sequence). The germline V and J ends were trimmed by 3 bases and 0 bases, with 8 bases remaining between them. The CDR3 DNA follows: TGTGCCAGTAGTATCGGGGTGGTGAACACTGAAGCTTTCTTT. Its protein product is CASSIGVVNTEAFF. Drawing the rest from reference TRBV19 and TRBJ1-1, the complete variable domain is DGGITQSPKYLFRKEGQNVTLSCEQNLNHDAMYWYRQDPGQGLRLIYYSQIVNDFQKGDIAEGYSVSREKKESFPLTVTSAQKNPTAFYLCASSIGVVNTEAFFGQGTRLTVV.

The CDR3 bases are TGTGCCAGCAGTTCCCCTAGCGGGAGCGGGAACAATGAGCAGTTCTTC. Its translation is CASSSPSGSGNNEQFF. This chain connects TRBV28 to TRBJ2-1, with 10 bases fitting TRBD2. Trimming removed 4 bases from V and 5 bases from J; junction bases left unmatched: 8. CDR1 MDHEN and CDR2 SYDVKM come from the germline V gene. This CDR3 has 16 residues.

This clone was found once. The rearrangement uses TRBV6-6 and TRBJ1-1; D remains ambiguous. Trimming pared 6 bases from V and 5 bases from J, leaving 7 bases between. The CDR3 is made up of 11 amino acids. Germline V gene sequence: CDR1 MNHNY, CDR2 SVGAGI (reference sequence). Here the CDR3 DNA reads TGTGCCAGCAGAATTCGGACTGAAGCTTTCTTT. The encoded protein is CASRIRTEAFF.

This clone has a handful of counts. The V gene is TRBV7-2, the J gene TRBJ2-1; 9 bases agree with TRBD1. V shed 0 bases and J 4 bases; nucleotides not matched to a gene: 4. CDR1 is SGHTA, CDR2 FQGNSA, per germline. This CDR3 has 16 residues. DNA for the CDR3: TGTGCCAGCAGCTTAGCGCTCGGGACAGGGTACAATGAGCAGTTCTTC. This gives the protein CASSLALGTGYNEQFF.

For this clone: An end of the junction does not agree with germline; a read error may underlie this. The rearrangement joins TRBV12-3 or TRBV12-4 to TRBJ1-4; D is unresolved. There are 13 residues in the CDR3. For the CDR3, the DNA is TGTGCCAGCAGTTTAACCCAGACGGGTCTGGCTTCTTTT. Translated, it gives CASSLTQTGLASF.

The V gene is TRBV29-1, the J gene TRBJ2-3; D unresolved. V was pared by 1 base and J by 8 bases, with 22 bases between. Germline loops: CDR1 SQVTM, CDR2 ANQGSEA. The CDR3 contains 16 residues. The DNA of the CDR3 is TGCAGCGTTGAAGTTCGGTTTTCCTCTTCCTCTTTTACGCAGTATTTT. It is translated as CSVEVRFSSSSFTQYF.

This clone has only one observation. The chain has TRBV3-1 (or the pseudogene TRBV3-2) and TRBJ2-3; TRBD2 is a possible D gene (6 bases). The germline CDR1 and CDR2 sequences are LGHDT and YNNKEL (reference sequence). The CDR3 sequence is 20 residues long. Trimming removed 3 bases at V and 2 bases at J, with 27 bases between. The CDR3 nucleotides are TGTGCCAGCAGCCAGGGTCTTGGGGGAGGTATCCGGACCGACACAGATACGCAGTATTTT. Translated: CASSQGLGGGIRTDTDTQYF.

This clone was seen a few times. This sequence joins TRBV6-6 and TRBJ2-7; 7 bases are shared with TRBD1. CDR1 is MNHNY and CDR2 is SVGAGI in the germline V gene (reference sequence). There are 14 residues in the CDR3. With 0 bases clipped from V and 5 bases from J, the junction kept 4 bases outside the gene matches. Here the CDR3 reads CASSYSTGKNEQYF. The CDR3 nucleotides are TGTGCCAGCAGTTACTCGACAGGGAAAAACGAGCAGTACTTC.

V is TRBV5-1 and J is TRBJ2-1, with unresolved D. This CDR3 is 16 amino acids long. The V end was cut by 0 bases, the J end by 2 bases, with 12 bases between. Germline V gene sequence: CDR1 SGHRS, CDR2 YFSETQ. DNA of the CDR3: TGCGCCAGCAGCTTGGGCAGACTGCTTACCTACAATGAGCAGTTCTTC. This gives the protein CASSLGRLLTYNEQFF.

This clone was counted only a few times. The chain joins TRBV7-8 to TRBJ1-6; TRBD1 matches 8 bases. Trimming removed 7 bases from V and 10 bases from J; junction bases left unmatched: 6. The CDR3 contains 13 residues. Germline V CDR1 and CDR2: SGHVS, FQNEAQ. In nucleotides, the CDR3 is TGTGCCAGCACCACAGGGGGAAGGTCACCCCTCCACTTT. As protein: CASTTGGRSPLHF.

The table lists this clone with a few counts. The V and J genes are TRBV24-1 and TRBJ2-1, with TRBD1 matching 7 bases. The CDR3 length is 16 residues. Losses at the gene ends were 2 bases for V and 4 bases for J; bases not matched to a gene: 7. Germline V CDR1 and CDR2: KGHDR, SFDVKD. For the CDR3, the DNA is TGTGCCACCAGTGATTCTAGTAGGGGGCTGTACAATGAGCAGTTCTTC. Protein: CATSDSSRGLYNEQFF.

The chain combines TRBV15 with TRBJ1-5; 9 bases fit TRBD1. The J segment lost 0 bases and the V segment lost 8 bases, leaving 8 bases of the junction unmatched. CDR1 is LNHNV and CDR2 is YYDKDF in the germline V gene (reference sequence). This CDR3 is built from 16 residues. CDR3 nucleotide sequence: TGTGCCACCGCAACAGGGGGCCGTTTTAGCAATCAGCCCCAGCATTTT. Its translation is CATATGGRFSNQPQHF.

CDR3 bases: TGTGCCAGTAGTACCACGGGGGCAGATACGCAGTATTTT. This gives the protein CASSTTGADTQYF. The chain joins TRBV19 to TRBJ2-3, with D possibly being TRBD2 (6 bases). V shed 4 bases and J shed 4 bases, with 9 bases lying between them. The germline CDR1 and CDR2 sequences are LNHDA and SQIVND (reference sequence). CDR3 length: 13 residues.

The count of this clone is one. This chain joins TRBV7-2 and TRBJ2-1, with 11 bases lining up with TRBD2. The CDR3 length is 18 residues. CDR1 is SGHTA, CDR2 FQGNSA, per germline. With V trimmed by 2 bases and J by 4 bases, 10 bases remained unmatched. CDR3 DNA: TGTGCCAGCAGCTTAACGGCGTGGGGGACTAGCGGATACAATGAGCAGTTCTTC. Encoded protein: CASSLTAWGTSGYNEQFF. The full variable domain, with the rest looked up from reference TRBV7-2 and TRBJ2-1, is GAGVSQSPSNKVTEKGKDVELRCDPISGHTALYWYRQSLGQGLEFLIYFQGNSAPDKSGLPSDRFSAERTGGSVSTLTIQRTQQEDSAVYLCASSLTAWGTSGYNEQFFGPGTRLTVL.

The chain links TRBV19 to TRBJ1-2; no clear D gene. Germline V gene data show CDR1 as LNHDA and CDR2 as SQIVND (reference sequence). This CDR3 is 15 amino acids long. The V and J ends lost 5 bases and 7 bases respectively, with 20 bases between them. The CDR3 nucleotides read TGTGCCAGTAGTGGAGAAACGAGGTTTTACGGTGGCTACACCTTC. Protein sequence: CASSGETRFYGGYTF.

This rearrangement joins TRBV27 to TRBJ2-2; 10 bases are shared with TRBD1. Unmatched junction bases numbered 13, after V lost 6 bases and J lost 9 bases. The CDR3 is 16 amino acids. Germline V CDR1 and CDR2: MNHEY, SMNVEV (reference sequence). The CDR3 DNA is TGTGCCAGCAGGGGTGTTGAGGGACAGGGGAATAGGGAGCTGTTTTTT. This translates into CASRGVEGQGNRELFF.

The rearrangement uses TRBV21-1 and TRBJ1-1; TRBD1, the table's D call, lacks a check against the DNA. TRBV21-1 is recorded as a pseudogene. This CDR3 contains 15 residues. CDR3 sequence reads: CASRDRGLLDTEAFF. CDR3 nucleotides: TGTGCCAGCCGGGACAGGGGATTATTGGACACTGAAGCTTTCTTT.

The chain is built from TRBV6-5 and TRBJ2-3; D gene unclear. V was cut by 7 bases and J by 2 bases, with 10 bases left in between. This CDR3 is 13 amino acids long. The V gene's germline CDR1 is MNHEY and CDR2 SVGAGI. The CDR3 loop is CASTYSSTDTQYF. The CDR3 coding sequence is TGTGCCAGCACCTACTCCTCCACAGATACGCAGTATTTT.

By sample share, this clone is medium-sized. This chain joins TRBV6-2 or TRBV6-3 and TRBJ1-2; TRBD1 is a possible D gene (6 bases). The CDR3 loop spans 14 amino acids. Germline CDR1 reads MNHEY; CDR2 reads SVGEGT. The ends were cut back, 5 bases at V and 8 bases at J, with 18 bases in the middle. The CDR3 DNA reads TGTGCCAGCAGTGGACAGAACGAAGTGGGAGGCTACACCTTC. It translates to CASSGQNEVGGYTF.

This clone has only one observation. The V call is TRBV7-2, the J call TRBJ2-1, with 8 bases fitting TRBD2. CDR3 length: 18 amino acids. CDR1 and CDR2 (germline): SGHTA, FQGNSA. J gave up 4 bases and V 1 base, and 12 bases lay outside the gene matches. CDR3 in amino acids: CASSLDADPGLGYNEQFF. Written as DNA, the CDR3 is TGTGCCAGCAGCTTAGACGCCGACCCGGGACTAGGATACAATGAGCAGTTCTTC.

The rearrangement joins TRBV18 to TRBJ2-2; TRBD1 matches at 7 bases. CDR3 length equals 14 residues. CDR1 and CDR2 (germline): KGHSH, LQKENI. V trimming: 4 bases; J trimming: 7 bases; junction bases outside the gene matches: 6. CDR3 residues: CASSRDRANGELFF. CDR3 in DNA: TGTGCCAGCTCACGAGACAGGGCCAACGGGGAGCTGTTTTTT.

The chain carries TRBV6-5 and TRBJ1-6, with TRBD1 matching 8 bases. Germline lookup yields CDR1 MNHEY and CDR2 SVGAGI. This CDR3 has 15 amino acids. Trimming cost V 5 bases and J 8 bases; bases outside gene matches: 8. CDR3 protein: CASSTPGQEDSPLHF. The CDR3 DNA sequence: TGTGCCAGCAGTACCCCGGGACAGGAGGATTCACCCCTCCACTTT.

Here the CDR3 reads CASSEALQGASQPQHF. As DNA, the CDR3 is TGTGCCAGCAGTGAAGCGCTTCAGGGGGCGAGTCAGCCCCAGCATTTT. The rearrangement links TRBV2 to TRBJ1-5, with TRBD1 identical over 8 bases. The CDR3 runs to 16 residues. Per germline, CDR1 SNHLY and CDR2 FYNNEI. Germline trimming cut 0 bases from V and 6 bases from J; bases unmatched to any gene: 7.

The chain is built from TRBV24-1 and TRBJ1-2, with D hard to call. Per the germline V gene, CDR1 is KGHDR and CDR2 is SFDVKD. The CDR3 sequence is 13 residues long. The V end was cut by 3 bases, the J end by 8 bases, with 12 bases between. The CDR3 DNA follows: TGTGCCACCAGTGATCCGGGTGCGGGGGGCTACACCTTC. It encodes CATSDPGAGGYTF.

This chain connects TRBV28 to TRBJ1-2, with D uncertain. The CDR3 is 13 residues long. Germline CDR1 reads MDHEN; CDR2 reads SYDVKM. V lost 6 bases and J 8 bases, leaving 16 bases between the germline ends. The CDR3 DNA reads as TGTGCCAGCAGCCCGCCTAGTAGAGCGGGCTACACCTTC. This sequence encodes CASSPPSRAGYTF.

V gene TRBV14 combines with J gene TRBJ1-1, with no clear D. The CDR3 has 14 amino acids. Deletions cut 2 bases from V and 5 bases from J, with 12 bases between. The V gene's germline CDR1 is SGHDN and CDR2 FVKESK. CDR3 sequence reads: CASSQYGGRTEAFF. The CDR3 bases are TGTGCCAGCAGCCAATATGGCGGGAGGACTGAAGCTTTCTTT. The entire variable domain, with the rest obtained from reference TRBV14 and TRBJ1-1, is as follows: EAGVTQFPSHSVIEKGQTVTLRCDPISGHDNLYWYRRVMGKEIKFLLHFVKESKQDESGMPNNRFLAERTGGTYSTLKVQPAELEDSGVYFCASSQYGGRTEAFFGQGTRLTVV.

This clone has a handful of counts. The rearrangement joins TRBV18 to TRBJ1-2; the match to TRBD1 covers 7 bases. Trimming removed 3 bases from V and 3 bases from J; junction bases left unmatched: 7. Germline CDR1 is KGHSH and CDR2 is LQKENI. The CDR3 runs 15 residues. CDR3 loop: CASSPQKTGDYGYTF. CDR3 in DNA: TGTGCCAGCTCACCCCAGAAAACAGGGGACTATGGCTACACCTTC.

The chain couples TRBV10-3 to TRBJ1-5; D is possibly TRBD1 (5 bases). V gave up 3 bases and J gave up 3 bases, with 9 bases separating them. The CDR3 sequence is 14 residues long. Germline CDR1 and CDR2: ENHRY and SYGVKD. CDR3 region: CAISDRDVNQPQHF. The CDR3 DNA is TGTGCCATCAGTGACAGGGATGTCAATCAGCCCCAGCATTTT.

The V and J genes are TRBV7-6 and TRBJ1-1; D is unresolved. Germline V gene sequence: CDR1 SGHVS, CDR2 FNYEAQ. The V gene lost 4 bases and the J gene lost 0 bases, with 15 bases spanning the gap. The CDR3 has 16 amino acids. The CDR3 sequence is CASSSTNPKMNTEAFF. The CDR3 region has the DNA TGTGCCAGCAGCTCGACAAACCCGAAGATGAACACTGAAGCTTTCTTT. The variable domain in full, completed from reference TRBV7-6 and TRBJ1-1, reads GAGVSQSPRYKVTKRGQDVALRCDPISGHVSLYWYRQALGQGPEFLTYFNYEAQQDKSGLPNDRFSAERPEGSISTLTIQRTEQRDSAMYRCASSSTNPKMNTEAFFGQGTRLTVV.